This TCR beta chain was sequenced during a study of blood T cells in healthy people across ages. With a J-beta primer mix and a sample-barcoded 5' primer, a second PCR ran roughly 6 to 11 cycles. Every sample gave at least 3 million paired-end reads containing CDR3. TCRdb ran MiXCR on the 5' RACE reads and lists one entry per CDR3 protein. The sample includes around 1,000,000 distinct CDR3 sequences, 25% seen only once; the top ten take approximately 0.75%. The CDR3 length is 11 residues. Germline V lookup: CDR1 SQVTM, CDR2 ANQGSEA. V lost 5 bases and J lost 2, with 6 bases in between. Concerning this clonotype: Its antigen is still unknown.

Study-level results: For the donors, CMV status was unknown and possibly confounded expanded clonotype changes.

The sample was also reused in another study, on T cells of mothers and their children.

The sample consisted of blood. The rearrangement links TRBV29-1 to TRBJ2-5; D ambiguous. The sequence was obtained from a girl aged 2-15 years in good health. The CDR3 region is CSVIQQETQYF. The CDR3 region has the DNA TGCAGCGTTATCCAGCAAGAGACCCAGTACTTC.